This entry features one TCR beta chain sequence. This entry is derived from a study of T cells in tuberculosis. As for time point: new active TB diagnosis, blood taken before or within 7 days of starting treatment. Method: immunoSEQ multiplex PCR; TCRdb's copy keeps in-frame clones and lacks some. The repertoire holds 47,000 or so clones, with roughly 96% as singletons. The CDR3 consists of 14 residues. V shed 5 bases and J shed 2 bases, with 12 bases lying between them. Germline CDR1 reads SGHTA; CDR2 reads FQGNSA. The TCR sequence derives from an adult with tuberculosis. Source: PBMCs, taken at tuberculosis diagnosis. This chain joins TRBV7-2 and TRBJ1-1, with a tentative D call TRBD1 (6 bases). CDR3 in DNA: TGTGCCAGCAGCAAAGGACAGTACAACACTGAAGCTTTCTTT. It translates to CASSKGQYNTEAFF. The whole variable domain, filled in from reference TRBV7-2 and TRBJ1-1, reads GAGVSQSPSNKVTEKGKDVELRCDPISGHTALYWYRQSLGQGLEFLIYFQGNSAPDKSGLPSDRFSAERTGGSVSTLTIQRTQQEDSAVYLCASSKGQYNTEAFFGQGTRLTVV.